This T cell receptor beta chain was sequenced in a study of blood T cell repertoires in COVID-19. Study-wide background: Nucleic acid was either cDNA or gDNA, and it came from T cells, B-cell-depleted T cells, or PBMCs.

Sequencing was performed with immunoSEQ multiplex PCR; in TCRdb, only in-frame clones are kept and a portion is missing. The profile shows about 210,000 clones, approximately 90% of them singletons. The CDR3 runs 16 residues. V lost 4 bases and J 3 bases, leaving 16 bases between the germline ends. Germline CDR1 reads SGHNT; CDR2 reads YYREEE (reference sequence). Participants were placed into cohorts based on the clinical history they reported. Sequenced: PBMCs or T cells enriched from blood (not recorded which). The clonotype comes from a man in his late teens or twenties with acute COVID-19. The chain is built from TRBV5-4 and TRBJ2-2; D perhaps matches TRBD1 (7 bases). The CDR3 coding sequence is TGTGCCAGCAGCCCGGCGGGGCAGGGGGACACCGGGGAGCTGTTTTTT. Encoded protein: CASSPAGQGDTGELFF.